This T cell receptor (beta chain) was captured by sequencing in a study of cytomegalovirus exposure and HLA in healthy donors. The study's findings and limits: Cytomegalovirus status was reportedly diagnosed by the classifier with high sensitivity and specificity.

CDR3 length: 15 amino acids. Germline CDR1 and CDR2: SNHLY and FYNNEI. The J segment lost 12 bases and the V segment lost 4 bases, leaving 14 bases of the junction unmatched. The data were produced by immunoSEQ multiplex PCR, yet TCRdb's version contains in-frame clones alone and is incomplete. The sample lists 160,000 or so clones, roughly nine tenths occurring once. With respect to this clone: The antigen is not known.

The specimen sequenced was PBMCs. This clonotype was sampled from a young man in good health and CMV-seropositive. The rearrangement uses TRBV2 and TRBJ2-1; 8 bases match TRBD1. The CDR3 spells CASSAGQGLFVGQFF. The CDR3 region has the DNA TGTGCCAGCAGTGCAGGACAGGGACTTTTTGTTGGGCAGTTCTTC.